A single sample is the source of the 29 T cell receptor beta chains below, sequenced in a study of control samples from healthy donors and cancer patients. Assay used: immunoSEQ multiplex PCR; TCRdb lists only in-frame clones, some missing. The sample has 150,000 to 200,000 clones. Sequencing was done on a sample of blood. These receptors were obtained from a woman in her twenties or thirties in good health.

The chain has TRBV3-1 (or the pseudogene TRBV3-2) and TRBJ1-6, with D uncertain. The CDR3 has 11 amino acids. V was pared by 5 bases and J by 9 bases, with 5 bases between. Germline assignment: CDR1 LGHDT and CDR2 YNNKEL (reference sequence). The CDR3 coding sequence is TGTGCCAGCAGCGAGGGTTCACCCCTCCACTTT. Encoded protein: CASSEGSPLHF.

The genes are TRBV10-3 and TRBJ2-3; the match to TRBD1 covers 9 bases. The CDR3 extends over 13 amino acids. Germline CDR1 and CDR2: ENHRY and SYGVKD. V shed 6 bases and J 7 bases; nucleotides not matched to a gene: 5. The CDR3 DNA sequence: TGTGCCATCAGCCGGGACAGGGCATATACGCAGTATTTT. Translated: CAISRDRAYTQYF.

The chain uses TRBV5-1 and TRBJ2-2, with D unclear. The CDR3 is 14 amino acids. Trimming cost V 1 base and J 4 bases, with 8 bases left between them. The germline gives CDR1 SGHRS, CDR2 YFSETQ. CDR3 nucleotides: TGCGCCAGCAGCTTGAAGGTTGGCACCGGGGAGCTGTTTTTT. Its translation is CASSLKVGTGELFF.

This rearrangement joins TRBV14 to TRBJ2-5; TRBD1 agrees at 7 bases. The junction had 8 bases not matched to a gene; V was cut back by 5 bases and J by 2 bases. CDR3 length: 15 residues. Germline V lookup: CDR1 SGHDN, CDR2 FVKESK. The CDR3 sequence is CASSRNRGPQETQYF. The CDR3 bases are TGTGCCAGCAGCAGGAACAGGGGCCCACAAGAGACCCAGTACTTC.

V gene TRBV28 combines with J gene TRBJ1-1; D is unresolved. Trimming stripped 5 bases from V and 1 base from J, with 11 bases between. This CDR3 spans 14 amino acids. Germline assignment: CDR1 MDHEN and CDR2 SYDVKM. CDR3 sequence (DNA): TGTGCCAGCAGTCCCCTGAGTGAGAACACTGAAGCTTTCTTT. Protein: CASSPLSENTEAFF.

This sequence joins TRBV9 and TRBJ2-1, with D uncertain. Trimming cost V 0 bases and J 6 bases, with 13 bases left between them. The germline CDR1 and CDR2 sequences are SGDLS and YYNGEE. The CDR3 runs to 15 residues. DNA of the CDR3: TGTGCCAGCAGCGTAGGCTGGGCTCCTCCCAATGAGCAGTTCTTC. Its protein is CASSVGWAPPNEQFF.

The chain's CDR3 is CAIRAGQTLWEQYF. The CDR3 DNA follows: TGTGCCATCAGGGCGGGACAGACCCTCTGGGAGCAGTACTTC. The rearrangement uses TRBV10-3 and TRBJ2-7; TRBD1 is a possible D gene (7 bases). Germline lookup yields CDR1 ENHRY and CDR2 SYGVKD. Trimming stripped 6 bases from V and 7 bases from J, with 19 bases between. This CDR3 spans 14 amino acids.

The chain links TRBV18 to TRBJ1-5, with a weak D call TRBD1 (5 bases). The V end lost 6 bases, the J end lost 5 bases, and 11 bases lay between the germline ends. This CDR3 is built from 13 residues. Germline CDR1 KGHSH, CDR2 LQKENI. The CDR3 DNA is TGTGCCAGCTCCGGAGGCAGGGATCAGCCCCAGCATTTT. Amino acid sequence: CASSGGRDQPQHF.

The V call is TRBV18, the J call TRBJ1-5, with 7 bases fitting TRBD1. The trim removed 3 bases at V and 6 bases at J, leaving 5 bases unmatched. Germline V lookup: CDR1 KGHSH, CDR2 LQKENI. There are 14 residues in the CDR3. CDR3 DNA: TGTGCCAGCTCACCCGGAAAGGGGGCTCAGCCCCAGCATTTT. This gives the protein CASSPGKGAQPQHF.

The genes are TRBV18 and TRBJ1-1; 9 bases align to TRBD1. Trimming took 2 bases from V and 7 from J; bases not matched to a gene: 2. The germline gives CDR1 KGHSH, CDR2 LQKENI. CDR3 length equals 13 residues. DNA for the CDR3: TGTGCCAGCTCACCAAGACAGGGGGGTGAAGCTTTCTTT. It specifies CASSPRQGGEAFF.

The J gene is TRBJ1-4, the V gene TRBV19; maybe TRBD1 (5 bases). V was pared by 10 bases and J by 6 bases, with 15 bases between. The CDR3 covers 13 residues. Germline V gene sequence: CDR1 LNHDA, CDR2 SQIVND (reference sequence). The CDR3: CATKGPTHEKLFF. CDR3 in DNA: TGTGCCACTAAGGGACCAACCCATGAAAAACTGTTTTTT.

To note about this clone: Other DNA sequences from this sample encode an identical CDR3 as well. The V and J genes are TRBV2 and TRBJ1-6, with TRBD1 matching 8 bases. J lost 7 bases, V lost 6 bases, and 2 bases had no gene match. The germline V gene encodes CDR1 SNHLY and CDR2 FYNNEI. The CDR3 is 13 residues long. The CDR3 region has the DNA TGTGCCAGCAGAGACAGGGGCAATTCACCCCTCCACTTT. Translating gives CASRDRGNSPLHF.

V usage is TRBV4-1 and J usage is TRBJ2-1; TRBD2 matches at 7 bases. The trim removed 6 bases at V and 8 bases at J, leaving 13 bases unmatched. Germline CDR1 is MGHRA and CDR2 is YSYEKL. CDR3 length equals 15 residues. The CDR3 DNA reads TGCGCCAGCAGGCTGACGGGCGGGGGTTACGATGAGCAGTTCTTC. Its protein product is CASRLTGGGYDEQFF.

V and J are TRBV5-1 and TRBJ2-7; perhaps D is TRBD1 or TRBD2 (5 bases each). The CDR3 is made up of 16 amino acids. CDR1 is SGHRS, CDR2 YFSETQ, per germline. Trimming took off 0 bases at V and 0 bases at J, with 13 bases between the two ends. The DNA of the CDR3 is TGCGCCAGCAGCTTGGAATGGTCGGGACCCTCCTACGAGCAGTACTTC. This sequence encodes CASSLEWSGPSYEQYF. The full variable domain, rest sourced from reference TRBV5-1 and TRBJ2-7, is KAGVTQTPRYLIKTRGQQVTLSCSPISGHRSVSWYQQTPGQGLQFLFEYFSETQRNKGNFPGRFSGRQFSNSRSEMNVSTLELGDSALYLCASSLEWSGPSYEQYFGPGTRLTVT.

V gene TRBV19 combines with J gene TRBJ1-1, with TRBD1 matching over 7 bases. The CDR3 has 15 amino acids. Per germline, CDR1 LNHDA and CDR2 SQIVND (reference sequence). V gave up 2 bases and J gave up 5 bases; unmatched junction bases: 8. The CDR3 sequence: CASSIIETGRTEAFF. Here the CDR3 DNA reads TGTGCCAGTAGTATAATCGAGACAGGGAGGACTGAAGCTTTCTTT.

The chain uses TRBV7-9 and TRBJ1-1, with D uncertain. Germline V gene lookup returns CDR1 SEHNR and CDR2 FQNEAQ (reference sequence). The V and J ends lost 1 base and 0 bases respectively, with 3 bases between them. There are 13 residues in the CDR3. As DNA, the CDR3 is TGTGCCAGCAGCTTAGATCTGAACACTGAAGCTTTCTTT. Translated, it gives CASSLDLNTEAFF.

This rearrangement joins TRBV5-1 to TRBJ2-7; D gene ambiguous. Germline V gene sequence: CDR1 SGHRS, CDR2 YFSETQ. The CDR3 runs 13 residues. With 4 bases removed from V and 0 bases from J, the gap between germline ends came to 8 bases. CDR3 in amino acids: CASSDDNSYEQYF. The CDR3 nucleotides read TGCGCCAGCAGCGACGACAACTCCTACGAGCAGTACTTC.

The chain carries TRBV2 and TRBJ1-1; the D is unclear. The CDR3 consists of 13 residues. V was clipped by 4 bases and J by 2 bases, with 8 bases between them. Germline-derived CDR1 and CDR2 are SNHLY and FYNNEI. The CDR3 DNA sequence: TGTGCCAGCAGTGGAGGTGGTAACACTGAAGCTTTCTTT. This gives the protein CASSGGGNTEAFF.

V and J are TRBV25-1 and TRBJ1-1, with a possible D match to TRBD1 (5 bases). The CDR3 is 16 residues long. The V gene's germline CDR1 is MGHDK and CDR2 SYGVNS. Deletions cut 0 bases from V and 3 bases from J, with 14 bases between. CDR3 nucleotide sequence: TGTGCCAGCAGTGAATATAATTCAGGGTCACACACTGAAGCTTTCTTT. Translated: CASSEYNSGSHTEAFF.

The chain recombines TRBV13 with TRBJ2-6; D might be TRBD2 (6 bases). V lost 1 base to trimming and J lost 2 bases, with 24 bases between them. The CDR3 is made up of 21 amino acids. The germline CDR1 and CDR2 sequences are PRHDT and FYEKMQ (reference sequence). The CDR3 loop is CASSLATSGGAPLAGANVLTF. The CDR3 coding sequence is TGTGCCAGCAGCTTAGCGACGTCCGGGGGAGCCCCCTTAGCTGGGGCCAACGTCCTGACTTTC.

This chain connects TRBV4-1 to TRBJ2-7; D gene unclear. Germline V gene sequence: CDR1 MGHRA, CDR2 YSYEKL. The V end was cut by 2 bases, the J end by 0 bases, with 8 bases between. This CDR3 region has 14 residues. The CDR3 nucleotides are TGCGCCAGCAGCCAACCAGGAGTCTCCTACGAGCAGTACTTC. Translating it yields CASSQPGVSYEQYF.

The chain couples TRBV5-8 to TRBJ2-5; no clear D gene. Germline V gives CDR1 SGHTS, CDR2 YDEGEE. Between the trimmed V and J ends, which lost 4 bases and 0 bases, there was a span of 16 bases. The CDR3 totals 16 residues. As DNA, the CDR3 is TGTGCCAGCAGCACTGACTTGGTTCCGTACCAAGAGACCCAGTACTTC. As protein: CASSTDLVPYQETQYF.

The rearrangement joins TRBV6-5 to TRBJ2-1; D is possibly TRBD1 (5 bases). CDR1 is MNHEY, CDR2 SVGAGI, per germline. V was shortened by 1 base and J by 6 bases, with 13 bases between the two germline ends. The CDR3 consists of 15 residues. In DNA form, the CDR3 reads TGTGCCAGCAGTTACTTCCCCGATAGGGGCAATGAGCAGTTCTTC. Residues: CASSYFPDRGNEQFF.

The chain recombines TRBV9 with TRBJ2-1; D remains ambiguous. This CDR3 spans 11 amino acids. The V gene's germline CDR1 is SGDLS and CDR2 YYNGEE. V was shortened by 2 bases and J by 11 bases, with 8 bases between the two germline ends. The CDR3 DNA reads TGTGCCAGCAGCGTTGGAGAGAAGCAGTTCTTC. Translated: CASSVGEKQFF. Full variable domain (rest looked up from reference TRBV9 and TRBJ2-1): DSGVTQTPKHLITATGQRVTLRCSPRSGDLSVYWYQQSLDQGLQFLIQYYNGEERAKGNILERFSAQQFPDLHSELNLSSLELGDSALYFCASSVGEKQFFGPGTRLTVL.

The chain links TRBV20-1 to TRBJ2-7, with D perhaps TRBD2 (5 bases). Trimming removed 3 bases from V and 2 bases from J, with 11 bases in between. Looked up from germline, CDR1 is DFQATT and CDR2 is SNEGSKA (reference sequence). The CDR3 extends over 13 amino acids. The CDR3 protein is CSASGGSTYEQYF. For the CDR3, the DNA is TGCAGTGCTAGTGGCGGGTCTACCTACGAGCAGTACTTC.

This sequence joins TRBV30 and TRBJ1-5, with D perhaps TRBD1 (5 bases). V was cut by 4 bases and J by 4 bases, with 14 bases left in between. This CDR3 is 14 amino acids long. The germline gives CDR1 GTSNPN, CDR2 SVGIG (reference sequence). This CDR3 is CAWTGYGGNQPQHF. The CDR3 DNA reads TGTGCCTGGACTGGGTATGGGGGGAATCAGCCCCAGCATTTT.

The CDR3 nucleotides are TGTGCCAGCAGTTTATCGGGGGGGGCTTCCTACAATGAGCAGTTCTTC. Translated, it gives CASSLSGGASYNEQFF. The rearrangement joins TRBV27 to TRBJ2-1, with D perhaps matching TRBD2 (7 bases). Germline-derived CDR1 and CDR2 are MNHEY and SMNVEV (reference sequence). Trimming pared 0 bases from V and 1 base from J, leaving 10 bases between. The CDR3 has 16 residues.

The chain joins TRBV5-4 to TRBJ2-4, with D unresolved. Trimming removed 5 bases from V and 8 bases from J, with 17 bases in between. The CDR3 has 14 residues. CDR1 is SGHNT, CDR2 YYREEE, per germline (reference sequence). CDR3 sequence reads: CASSTKTIPHIQYF. In DNA form, the CDR3 reads TGTGCCAGCAGTACTAAAACAATCCCCCACATTCAGTACTTC. Based on the CDR3 plus reference TRBV5-4 and TRBJ2-4, the full variable domain is ETGVTQSPTHLIKTRGQQVTLRCSSQSGHNTVSWYQQALGQGPQFIFQYYREEENGRGNFPPRFSGLQFPNYSSELNVNALELDDSALYLCASSTKTIPHIQYFGAGTRLSVL.

V usage is TRBV4-2 and J usage is TRBJ2-3, with D possibly being TRBD1 or TRBD2 (5 bases each). Germline CDR1 LGHNA, CDR2 YNFKEQ. The V end lost 0 bases, the J end lost 2 bases, and 9 bases lay between the germline ends. CDR3 length equals 15 residues. CDR3: CASSQDGGVTDTQYF. The CDR3 DNA reads as TGTGCCAGCAGCCAAGATGGGGGTGTCACAGATACGCAGTATTTT.